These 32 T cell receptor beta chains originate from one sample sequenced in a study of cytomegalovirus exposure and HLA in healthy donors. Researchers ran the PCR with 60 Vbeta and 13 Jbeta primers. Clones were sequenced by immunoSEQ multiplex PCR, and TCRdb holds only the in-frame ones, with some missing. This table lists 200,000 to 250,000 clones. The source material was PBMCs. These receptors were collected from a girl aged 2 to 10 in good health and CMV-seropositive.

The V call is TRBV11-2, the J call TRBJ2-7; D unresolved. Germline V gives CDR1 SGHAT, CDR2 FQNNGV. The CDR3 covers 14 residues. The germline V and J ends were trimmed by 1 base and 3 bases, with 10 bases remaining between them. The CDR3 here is CASSLGTQLYEQYF. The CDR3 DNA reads TGTGCCAGCAGCTTAGGAACTCAACTCTACGAGCAGTACTTC.

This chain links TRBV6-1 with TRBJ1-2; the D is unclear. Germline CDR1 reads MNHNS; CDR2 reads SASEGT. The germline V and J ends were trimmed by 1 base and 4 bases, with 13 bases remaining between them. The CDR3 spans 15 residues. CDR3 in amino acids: CASSEGSGMSYGYTF. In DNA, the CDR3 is TGTGCCAGCAGTGAAGGGTCCGGTATGAGCTATGGCTACACCTTC.

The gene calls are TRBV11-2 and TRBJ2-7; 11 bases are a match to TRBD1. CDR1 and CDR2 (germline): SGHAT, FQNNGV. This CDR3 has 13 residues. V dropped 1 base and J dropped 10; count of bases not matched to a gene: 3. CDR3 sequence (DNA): TGTGCCAGCAGCTTAGGGGACAGGGGGGAACAGTACTTC. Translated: CASSLGDRGEQYF.

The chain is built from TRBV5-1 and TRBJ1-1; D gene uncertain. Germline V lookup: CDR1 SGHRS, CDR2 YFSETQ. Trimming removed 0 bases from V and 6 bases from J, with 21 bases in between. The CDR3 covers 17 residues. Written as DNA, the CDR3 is TGCGCCAGCAGCTTGGAGAGCGGCGGGCTTTTCGGAGCTGAAGCTTTCTTT. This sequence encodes CASSLESGGLFGAEAFF.

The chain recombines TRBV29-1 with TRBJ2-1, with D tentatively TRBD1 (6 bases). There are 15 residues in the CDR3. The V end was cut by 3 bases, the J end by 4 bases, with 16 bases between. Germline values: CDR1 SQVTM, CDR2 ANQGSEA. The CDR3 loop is CSVEGALTAYNEQFF. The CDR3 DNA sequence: TGCAGCGTTGAGGGGGCCCTTACTGCTTACAATGAGCAGTTCTTC.

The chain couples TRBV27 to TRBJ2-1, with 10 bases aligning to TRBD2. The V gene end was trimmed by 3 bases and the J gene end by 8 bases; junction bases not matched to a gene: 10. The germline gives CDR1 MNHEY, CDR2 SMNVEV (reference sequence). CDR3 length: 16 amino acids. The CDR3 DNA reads TGTGCCAGCAGTTTGGTTCTAGCGGGAGCTGGCGATGAGCAGTTCTTC. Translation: CASSLVLAGAGDEQFF.

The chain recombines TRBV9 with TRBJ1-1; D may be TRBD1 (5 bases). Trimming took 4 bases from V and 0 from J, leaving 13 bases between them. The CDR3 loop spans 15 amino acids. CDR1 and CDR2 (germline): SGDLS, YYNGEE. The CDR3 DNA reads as TGTGCCAGCAGCCCTAACAGGCTTTTGAACACTGAAGCTTTCTTT. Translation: CASSPNRLLNTEAFF.

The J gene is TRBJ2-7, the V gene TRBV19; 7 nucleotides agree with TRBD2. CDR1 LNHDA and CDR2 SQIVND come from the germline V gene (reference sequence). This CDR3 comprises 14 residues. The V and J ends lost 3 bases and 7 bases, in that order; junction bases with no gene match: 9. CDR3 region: CASSIGGRAGEQYF. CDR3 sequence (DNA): TGTGCCAGTAGTATTGGAGGGAGGGCCGGGGAGCAGTACTTC.

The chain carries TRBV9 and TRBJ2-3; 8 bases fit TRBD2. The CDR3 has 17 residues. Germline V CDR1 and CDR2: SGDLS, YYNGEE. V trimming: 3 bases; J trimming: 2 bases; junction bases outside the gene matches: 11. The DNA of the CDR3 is TGTGCCAGCAGCGGGACGGGAGGGTCAGGCTACACAGATACGCAGTATTTT. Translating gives CASSGTGGSGYTDTQYF.

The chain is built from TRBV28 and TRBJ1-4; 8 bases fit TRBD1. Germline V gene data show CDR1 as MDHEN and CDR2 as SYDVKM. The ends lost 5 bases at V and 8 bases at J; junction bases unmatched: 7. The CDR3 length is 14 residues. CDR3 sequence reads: CASSPTGDGEKLFF. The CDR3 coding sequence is TGTGCCAGCAGTCCGACAGGGGATGGAGAAAAACTGTTTTTT.

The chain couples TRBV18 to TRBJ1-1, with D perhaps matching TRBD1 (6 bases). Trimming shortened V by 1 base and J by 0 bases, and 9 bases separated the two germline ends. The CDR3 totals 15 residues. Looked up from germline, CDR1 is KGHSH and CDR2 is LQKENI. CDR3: CASSPRTEMNTEAFF. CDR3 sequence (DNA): TGTGCCAGCTCACCACGGACAGAGATGAACACTGAAGCTTTCTTT.

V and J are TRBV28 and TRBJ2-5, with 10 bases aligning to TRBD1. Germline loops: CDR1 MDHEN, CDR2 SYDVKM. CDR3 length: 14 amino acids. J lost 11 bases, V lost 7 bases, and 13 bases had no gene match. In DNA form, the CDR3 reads TGTGCCAGCACCTTTAAAAGGACAGGGGGAGAGCAGTACTTC. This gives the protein CASTFKRTGGEQYF.

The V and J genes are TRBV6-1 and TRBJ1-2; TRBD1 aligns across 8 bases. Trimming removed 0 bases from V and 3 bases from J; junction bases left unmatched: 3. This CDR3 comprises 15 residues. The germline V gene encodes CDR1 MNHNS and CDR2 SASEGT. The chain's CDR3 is CASSEAPGQDYGYTF. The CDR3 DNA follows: TGTGCCAGCAGTGAAGCCCCGGGACAGGACTATGGCTACACCTTC.

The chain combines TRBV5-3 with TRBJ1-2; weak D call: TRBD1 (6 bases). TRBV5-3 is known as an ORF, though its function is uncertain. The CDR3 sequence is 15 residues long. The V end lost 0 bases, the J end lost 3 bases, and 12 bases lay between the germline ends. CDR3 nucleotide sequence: TGTGCCAGAAGCTTGGCGGGGGAGGGGGACTATGGCTACACCTTC. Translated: CARSLAGEGDYGYTF.

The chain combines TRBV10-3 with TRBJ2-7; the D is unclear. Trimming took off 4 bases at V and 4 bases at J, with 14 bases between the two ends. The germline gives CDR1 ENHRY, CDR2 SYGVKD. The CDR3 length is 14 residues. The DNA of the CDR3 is TGTGCCATCAGTGGGGCAGCTAAGGCATACGAGCAGTACTTC. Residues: CAISGAAKAYEQYF.

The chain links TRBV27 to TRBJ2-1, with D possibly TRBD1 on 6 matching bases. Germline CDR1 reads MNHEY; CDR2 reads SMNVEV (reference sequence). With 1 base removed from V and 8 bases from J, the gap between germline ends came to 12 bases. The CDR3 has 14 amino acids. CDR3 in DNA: TGTGCCAGCAGTTTATACAGGGCGGACGATGAGCAGTTCTTC. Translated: CASSLYRADDEQFF.

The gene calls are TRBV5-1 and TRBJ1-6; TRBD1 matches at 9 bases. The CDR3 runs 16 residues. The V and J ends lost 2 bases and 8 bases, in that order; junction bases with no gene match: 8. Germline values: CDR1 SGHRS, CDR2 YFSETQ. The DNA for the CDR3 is TGCGCCAGCAGCTTATCGACAGGGGGACCCGATTCACCCCTCCACTTT. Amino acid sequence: CASSLSTGGPDSPLHF.

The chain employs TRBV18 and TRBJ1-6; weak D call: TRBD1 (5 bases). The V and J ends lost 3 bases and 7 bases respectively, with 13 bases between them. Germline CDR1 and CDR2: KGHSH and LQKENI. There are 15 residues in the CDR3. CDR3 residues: CASSPVGDRNSPLHF. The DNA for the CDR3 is TGTGCCAGCTCACCTGTAGGGGATAGGAATTCACCCCTCCACTTT.

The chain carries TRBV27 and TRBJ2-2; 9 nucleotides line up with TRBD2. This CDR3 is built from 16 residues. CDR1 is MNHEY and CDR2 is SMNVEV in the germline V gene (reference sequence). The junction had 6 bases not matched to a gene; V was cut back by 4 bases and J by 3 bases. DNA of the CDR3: TGTGCCAGCAGTTACCAACTAGCGGGCCACACCGGGGAGCTGTTTTTT. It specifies CASSYQLAGHTGELFF.

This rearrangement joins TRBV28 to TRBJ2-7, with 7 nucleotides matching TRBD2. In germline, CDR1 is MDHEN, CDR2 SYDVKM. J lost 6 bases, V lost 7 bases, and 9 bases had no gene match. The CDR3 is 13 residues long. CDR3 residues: CASKAGSLLEQYF. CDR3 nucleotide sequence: TGTGCCAGCAAAGCGGGAAGTCTCCTCGAGCAGTACTTC. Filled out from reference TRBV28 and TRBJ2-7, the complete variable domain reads DVKVTQSSRYLVKRTGEKVFLECVQDMDHENMFWYRQDPGLGLRLIYFSYDVKMKEKGDIPEGYSVSREKKERFSLILESASTNQTSMYLCASKAGSLLEQYFGPGTRLTVT.

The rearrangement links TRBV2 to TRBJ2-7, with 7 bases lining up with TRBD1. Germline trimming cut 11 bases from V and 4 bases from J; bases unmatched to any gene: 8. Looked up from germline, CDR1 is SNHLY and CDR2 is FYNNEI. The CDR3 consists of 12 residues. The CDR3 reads CADRALMYEQYF. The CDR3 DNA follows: TGTGCCGACAGGGCCCTTATGTACGAGCAGTACTTC.

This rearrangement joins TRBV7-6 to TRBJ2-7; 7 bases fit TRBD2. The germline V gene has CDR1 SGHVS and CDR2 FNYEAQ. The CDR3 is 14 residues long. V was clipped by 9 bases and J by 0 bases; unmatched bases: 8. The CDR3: CARGEGPSSYEQYF. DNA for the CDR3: TGTGCCAGAGGGGAGGGGCCAAGCTCCTACGAGCAGTACTTC.

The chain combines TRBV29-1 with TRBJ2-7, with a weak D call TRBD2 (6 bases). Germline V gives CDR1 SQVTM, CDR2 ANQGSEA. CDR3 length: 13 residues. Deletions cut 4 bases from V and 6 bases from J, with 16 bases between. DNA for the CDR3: TGCAGCGTTGGAGAGGGAGGACCCTTCGAGCAGTACTTC. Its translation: CSVGEGGPFEQYF.

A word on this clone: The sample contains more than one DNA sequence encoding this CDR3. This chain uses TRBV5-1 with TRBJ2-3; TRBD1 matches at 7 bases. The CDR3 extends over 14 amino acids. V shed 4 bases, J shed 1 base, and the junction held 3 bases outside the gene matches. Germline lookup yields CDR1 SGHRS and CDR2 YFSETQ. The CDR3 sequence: CASSPGGRTDTQYF. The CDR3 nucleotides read TGCGCCAGCAGCCCAGGGGGTCGCACAGATACGCAGTATTTT.

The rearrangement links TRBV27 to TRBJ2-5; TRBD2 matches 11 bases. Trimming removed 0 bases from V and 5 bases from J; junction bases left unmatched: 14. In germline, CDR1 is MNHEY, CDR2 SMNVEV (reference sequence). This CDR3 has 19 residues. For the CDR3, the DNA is TGTGCCAGCAGTTTATCTCGCCCCCGTCTAGCGGGAGGTGTGGAGACCCAGTACTTC. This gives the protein CASSLSRPRLAGGVETQYF.

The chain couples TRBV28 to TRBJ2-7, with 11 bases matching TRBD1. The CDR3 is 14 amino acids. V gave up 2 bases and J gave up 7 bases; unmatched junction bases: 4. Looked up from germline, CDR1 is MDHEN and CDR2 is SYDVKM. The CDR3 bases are TGTGCCAGCAGTTTAGGACAGGGGGCAAATGAGCAGTACTTC. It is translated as CASSLGQGANEQYF.

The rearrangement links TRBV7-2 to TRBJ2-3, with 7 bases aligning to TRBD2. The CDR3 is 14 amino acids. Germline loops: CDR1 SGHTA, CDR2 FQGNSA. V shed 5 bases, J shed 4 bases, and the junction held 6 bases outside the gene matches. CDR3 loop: CASSRPGLADTQYF. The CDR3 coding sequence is TGTGCCAGCAGCCGCCCAGGACTAGCAGATACGCAGTATTTT. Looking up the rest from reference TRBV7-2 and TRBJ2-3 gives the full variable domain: GAGVSQSPSNKVTEKGKDVELRCDPISGHTALYWYRQSLGQGLEFLIYFQGNSAPDKSGLPSDRFSAERTGGSVSTLTIQRTQQEDSAVYLCASSRPGLADTQYFGPGTRLTVL.

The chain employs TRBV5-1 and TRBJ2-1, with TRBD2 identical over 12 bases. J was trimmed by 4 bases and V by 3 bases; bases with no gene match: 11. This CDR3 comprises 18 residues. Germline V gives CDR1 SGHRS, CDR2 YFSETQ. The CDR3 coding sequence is TGCGCCAGCAGCTACGGAAGACTAGCGGGAGTGGAGTACAATGAGCAGTTCTTC. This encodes CASSYGRLAGVEYNEQFF.

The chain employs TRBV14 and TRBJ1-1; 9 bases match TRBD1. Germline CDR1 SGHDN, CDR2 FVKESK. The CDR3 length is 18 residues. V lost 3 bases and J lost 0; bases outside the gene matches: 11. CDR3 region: CASSQTGGTRNMNTEAFF. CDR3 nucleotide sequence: TGTGCCAGCAGCCAGACAGGGGGGACAAGAAACATGAACACTGAAGCTTTCTTT.

CDR3 amino acids: CASSQGQGIYGYTF. As DNA, the CDR3 is TGTGCCAGCAGCCAAGGACAGGGGATCTATGGCTACACCTTC. This sequence joins TRBV5-6 and TRBJ1-2; 9 nucleotides match TRBD1. The J segment lost 4 bases and the V segment lost 4 bases, leaving 5 bases of the junction unmatched. Germline assignment: CDR1 SGHDT and CDR2 YYEEEE. This CDR3 contains 14 residues.

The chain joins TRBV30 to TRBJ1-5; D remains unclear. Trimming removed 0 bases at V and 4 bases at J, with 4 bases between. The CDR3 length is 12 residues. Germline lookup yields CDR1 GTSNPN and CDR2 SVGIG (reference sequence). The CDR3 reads CAWSVSNQPQHF. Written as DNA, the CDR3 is TGTGCCTGGAGTGTATCAAATCAGCCCCAGCATTTT.

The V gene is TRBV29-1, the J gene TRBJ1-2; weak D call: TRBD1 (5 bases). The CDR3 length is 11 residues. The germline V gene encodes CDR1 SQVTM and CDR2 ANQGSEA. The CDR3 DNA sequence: TGCAGTGGTCGGGGGTCGGATGGCTACACCTTC. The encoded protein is CSGRGSDGYTF.